These 14 T cell receptor beta chains share one sample of origin, sequenced in a study of shared clonotypes between healthy human individuals. Using immunoSEQ multiplex PCR, the repertoire was profiled, and TCRdb retains in-frame clones only, with some absent. The data show 550,000 to 800,000 clones, with around 67% seen just once and roughly 1.7% held by the top ten. Sequencing was performed on memory CD4+ T cells sorted from blood. Sample subset: CD45RA-negative fraction. These receptor sequences come from a woman aged 25-40 years in good health.

This clone was picked up a small number of times. The rearrangement joins TRBV19 to TRBJ2-5; D remains unclear. V was cut by 3 bases and J by 5 bases, with 10 bases left in between. Germline assignment: CDR1 LNHDA and CDR2 SQIVND (reference sequence). This CDR3 is 13 amino acids long. The CDR3 DNA is TGTGCCAGTAGTATCCGGGTTTCGGAGACCCAGTACTTC. Amino acids: CASSIRVSETQYF. The whole variable domain, filled in from reference TRBV19 and TRBJ2-5, reads DGGITQSPKYLFRKEGQNVTLSCEQNLNHDAMYWYRQDPGQGLRLIYYSQIVNDFQKGDIAEGYSVSREKKESFPLTVTSAQKNPTAFYLCASSIRVSETQYFGPGTRLLVL.

V gene TRBV10-2 combines with J gene TRBJ2-1; 7 bases fit TRBD2. This CDR3 has 11 residues. The V and J ends lost 8 bases and 7 bases, in that order; junction bases with no gene match: 2. Germline loops: CDR1 WSHSY, CDR2 SAAADI. CDR3: CASGRANEQFF. The DNA of the CDR3 is TGCGCCAGCGGGAGGGCGAATGAGCAGTTCTTC.

The chain couples TRBV5-4 to TRBJ2-2, with D possibly matching TRBD2 (6 bases). From germline, CDR1 is SGHNT and CDR2 YYREEE (reference sequence). Trimming removed 4 bases from V and 0 bases from J, with 13 bases in between. The CDR3 is made up of 16 amino acids. In DNA form, the CDR3 reads TGTGCCAGCAGCCCCGCTGGGGGGTCGAACACCGGGGAGCTGTTTTTT. This sequence encodes CASSPAGGSNTGELFF.

V is TRBV12-5 and J is TRBJ2-1, with D perhaps assigned TRBD1 or TRBD2 (5 bases each). The germline gives CDR1 LGHNT, CDR2 FRNRAP. This CDR3 region has 17 residues. Trimming removed 0 bases from V and 2 bases from J, with 14 bases in between. The CDR3 DNA reads TGTGCTAGTGGTTTGGTACGGGGCGGCTCTACCTACAATGAGCAGTTCTTC. Translation gives CASGLVRGGSTYNEQFF.

This chain links TRBV19 with TRBJ1-5; unclear D gene. CDR1 is LNHDA and CDR2 is SQIVND in the germline V gene (reference sequence). Between the trimmed V and J ends, which lost 3 bases and 7 bases, there was a span of 19 bases. The CDR3 is 16 residues long. The CDR3 here is CASSMLAAAGAQPQHF. The DNA of the CDR3 is TGTGCCAGTAGTATGCTTGCCGCGGCAGGCGCCCAGCCCCAGCATTTT.

In this sample, this clone turned up a few times. The chain joins TRBV6-1 to TRBJ1-4; D gene uncertain. V dropped 8 bases and J dropped 3 bases, with 13 bases sitting between them. Germline loops: CDR1 MNHNS, CDR2 SASEGT. This CDR3 spans 14 amino acids. The CDR3 spells CASWGSDANEKLFF. CDR3 in DNA: TGTGCCAGCTGGGGTTCGGACGCTAATGAAAAACTGTTTTTT.

This chain connects TRBV28 to TRBJ2-1; TRBD2 aligns across 7 bases. V was clipped by 8 bases and J by 5 bases; unmatched bases: 6. The CDR3 extends over 13 amino acids. Germline V CDR1 and CDR2: MDHEN, SYDVKM. The DNA for the CDR3 is TGTGCCAGCGGGGGGACTACCCACAATGAGCAGTTCTTC. Amino acids: CASGGTTHNEQFF. Based on the CDR3 plus reference TRBV28 and TRBJ2-1, the full variable domain is DVKVTQSSRYLVKRTGEKVFLECVQDMDHENMFWYRQDPGLGLRLIYFSYDVKMKEKGDIPEGYSVSREKKERFSLILESASTNQTSMYLCASGGTTHNEQFFGPGTRLTVL.

V and J are TRBV10-1 and TRBJ2-2; D is undetermined. The V and J ends lost 3 bases and 2 bases respectively, with 4 bases between them. The germline CDR1 and CDR2 sequences are WNHNN and SYGVQD (reference sequence). The CDR3 consists of 13 residues. This chain's CDR3 is CASSDSNTGELFF. In DNA, the CDR3 is TGCGCCAGCAGTGACTCCAACACCGGGGAGCTGTTTTTT.

The gene calls are TRBV5-1 and TRBJ1-2; no definite D call. The CDR3 extends over 15 amino acids. Germline V gene data show CDR1 as SGHRS and CDR2 as YFSETQ. Trimming left V 1 base short and J 8 bases short, with 18 bases between. The CDR3 nucleotides are TGCGCCAGCAGCTTGACCTCCGGGAACGTGGAAGGCTACACCTTC. Translated: CASSLTSGNVEGYTF.

CDR3 nucleotides: TGTGCCAGCAGTGACCCGTTCTGGGAGACCCAGTACTTC. This translates into CASSDPFWETQYF. V gene TRBV6-4 combines with J gene TRBJ2-5; unclear D gene. Trimming took 2 bases from V and 5 from J, leaving 9 bases between them. The CDR3 extends over 13 amino acids. Germline V gene lookup returns CDR1 MRHNA and CDR2 SNTAGT.

The chain recombines TRBV5-1 with TRBJ2-5; D might be TRBD1 (5 bases). The germline V gene encodes CDR1 SGHRS and CDR2 YFSETQ. V lost 4 bases and J lost 1, with 17 bases in between. This CDR3 has 16 amino acids. The CDR3 loop reads CASSLLPTGSQETQYF. CDR3 DNA: TGCGCCAGCAGCCTATTACCTACAGGTTCCCAAGAGACCCAGTACTTC.

This clone was counted only a few times. The chain recombines TRBV27 with TRBJ1-2; D gene unclear. From germline, CDR1 is MNHEY and CDR2 SMNVEV (reference sequence). Trimming pared 1 base from V and 4 bases from J, leaving 7 bases between. This CDR3 is 13 amino acids long. The CDR3, as DNA: TGTGCCAGCAGTTTATGGGCAACCTATGGCTACACCTTC. Translating gives CASSLWATYGYTF.

The chain combines TRBV18 with TRBJ2-7, with D tentatively TRBD1 or TRBD2 (6 bases each). CDR3 length equals 15 residues. Per the germline V gene, CDR1 is KGHSH and CDR2 is LQKENI. The V and J ends lost 2 bases and 3 bases respectively, with 14 bases between them. CDR3 bases: TGTGCCAGCTCACCAGGGGCAGGGGAGGTCTACGAGCAGTACTTC. This codes for CASSPGAGEVYEQYF.

In regard to this clone: Other DNA sequences in this sample translate to the same CDR3. The genes are TRBV11-2 and TRBJ2-3; D is ambiguous. CDR3 length: 13 amino acids. Germline V lookup: CDR1 SGHAT, CDR2 FQNNGV. V shed 0 bases and J shed 3 bases, with 4 bases lying between them. Written as DNA, the CDR3 is TGTGCCAGCAGCTTAGATACAACAGATACGCAGTATTTT. Translation: CASSLDTTDTQYF.